Following are 23 T cell receptor beta chains from one sample sequenced in a study of blood T cells in healthy people across ages. Alongside a J-beta primer mix, a sample-barcoded 5' primer served in a second PCR lasting about 7 to 11 cycles. MiXCR, applied by TCRdb to the 5' RACE reads, yields one record per CDR3 protein. The sample includes roughly 1.5 million distinct CDR3 sequences, 35% to 45% of them seen just once. Sequencing input: blood. All receptors derive from a woman under 30 in good health.

CDR3 protein: CAWSYGAYYEQYF. In DNA, the CDR3 is TGTGCCTGGAGTTATGGGGCCTACTACGAGCAGTACTTC. The chain employs TRBV30 and TRBJ2-7, with a possible D match to TRBD1 (5 bases). CDR1 is GTSNPN and CDR2 is SVGIG in the germline V gene (reference sequence). V lost 2 bases and J 3 bases, leaving 11 bases between the germline ends. The CDR3 is 13 residues long.

This clonotype was recorded many times. The V gene is TRBV4-1, the J gene TRBJ1-5; no clear D. The V and J ends lost 4 bases and 9 bases respectively, with 13 bases between them. Per germline, CDR1 MGHRA and CDR2 YSYEKL. The CDR3 consists of 13 residues. The CDR3 DNA sequence: TGCGCCAGCAGCCGCGCTGTGACGGGGCCCCAGCATTTT. Residues: CASSRAVTGPQHF.

The V call is TRBV6-6, the J call TRBJ2-7, with 11 bases identical to TRBD2. Judging by the DNA end, TRBJ2-5 fits better; the J call may be wrong. The length of the CDR3 is 15 residues. Germline CDR1 and CDR2: MNHNY and SVGAGI (reference sequence). This CDR3 is CASSPLTSGGETQYF. The CDR3 bases are TGTGCCAGCAGTCCCCTTACTAGCGGGGGAGAGACCCAGTACTTC.

V and J are TRBV6-7 and TRBJ2-3; D remains unclear. TRBV6-7 has ORF status, its function being uncertain. The CDR3 runs to 13 residues. Trimming removed 2 bases from V and 6 bases from J, with 9 bases in between. CDR3 sequence (DNA): TGTGCCAGCAGTTACGCTAAAACGGATACGCAGTATTTT. As protein: CASSYAKTDTQYF.

This clonotype was recorded a few times. The rearrangement joins TRBV5-1 to TRBJ1-1; 9 nucleotides line up with TRBD1. J was trimmed by 5 bases and V by 2 bases; bases with no gene match: 4. Germline CDR1 and CDR2: SGHRS and YFSETQ. This CDR3 comprises 14 residues. The CDR3 is CASSFPTGGTEAFF. CDR3 coding DNA: TGCGCCAGCAGCTTTCCGACAGGGGGGACTGAAGCTTTCTTT.

The chain employs TRBV7-9 and TRBJ2-1; the match to TRBD2 covers 9 bases. The V and J ends lost 1 base and 8 bases, in that order; junction bases with no gene match: 15. The CDR3 sequence is 18 residues long. The germline CDR1 and CDR2 sequences are SEHNR and FQNEAQ (reference sequence). As DNA, the CDR3 is TGTGCCAGCAGCTTAGGAACCATAGCGGGAGCGGTCCCCGATGAGCAGTTCTTC. It yields the protein CASSLGTIAGAVPDEQFF.

This chain connects TRBV5-6 to TRBJ2-3, with D uncertain. Germline V gene sequence: CDR1 SGHDT, CDR2 YYEEEE. This CDR3 region has 15 residues. V lost 2 bases and J lost 2, with 12 bases in between. DNA for the CDR3: TGTGCCAGCAGCTTTTCCCGGCAGAACACAGATACGCAGTATTTT. Protein sequence: CASSFSRQNTDTQYF.

This clonotype appeared many times. CDR3 in amino acids: CASSKGRYNEQFF. CDR3 nucleotide sequence: TGTGCCAGCAGTAAGGGCCGCTACAATGAGCAGTTCTTC. The chain couples TRBV6-5 to TRBJ2-1; D unresolved. V was trimmed by 5 bases and J by 3 bases, leaving 8 bases between them. The CDR3 loop spans 13 amino acids. CDR1 is MNHEY, CDR2 SVGAGI, per germline.

The chain carries TRBV6-2 or TRBV6-3 and TRBJ2-6; TRBD1 matches at 10 bases. V lost 5 bases and J lost 1; bases outside the gene matches: 2. Germline values: CDR1 MNHEY, CDR2 SVGEGT. The CDR3 contains 16 residues. CDR3 protein: CASSRQGASGANVLTF. CDR3 bases: TGTGCCAGCAGTAGACAGGGGGCTTCTGGGGCCAACGTCCTGACTTTC.

The chain carries TRBV3-1 and TRBJ1-2; no clear D gene. Trimming stripped 2 bases from V and 4 bases from J, with 11 bases between. CDR1 is LGHDT, CDR2 YNNKEL, per germline (reference sequence). The CDR3 is made up of 14 amino acids. CDR3 sequence (DNA): TGTGCCAGCAGCCAATATCCGGAGCCCTATGGCTACACCTTC. Residues: CASSQYPEPYGYTF.

The chain recombines TRBV5-1 with TRBJ2-5; TRBD2 agrees at 9 bases. J was trimmed by 6 bases and V by 2 bases; bases with no gene match: 8. CDR1 and CDR2 from the germline V gene are SGHRS and YFSETQ. The CDR3 sequence is 15 residues long. The CDR3: CASSFNSGSGQTQYF. The CDR3 region has the DNA TGCGCCAGCAGCTTCAATAGCGGGAGTGGACAGACCCAGTACTTC. The whole variable domain, remainder taken from reference TRBV5-1 and TRBJ2-5, is KAGVTQTPRYLIKTRGQQVTLSCSPISGHRSVSWYQQTPGQGLQFLFEYFSETQRNKGNFPGRFSGRQFSNSRSEMNVSTLELGDSALYLCASSFNSGSGQTQYFGPGTRLLVL.

The J gene is TRBJ1-4, the V gene TRBV4-1, with D tentatively TRBD1 (6 bases). Germline V gene sequence: CDR1 MGHRA, CDR2 YSYEKL. CDR3 length equals 16 residues. The V and J ends lost 3 bases and 5 bases respectively, with 16 bases between them. The CDR3 nucleotides are TGCGCCAGCAGCCACCTCCGGACAGCGACAAATGAAAAACTGTTTTTT. Its protein product is CASSHLRTATNEKLFF.

This clonotype has ten or more counts. The chain is built from TRBV4-3 and TRBJ2-5; D not certain. The CDR3 loop spans 15 amino acids. Trimming pared 0 bases from V and 4 bases from J, leaving 12 bases between. The V gene's germline CDR1 is LGHNA and CDR2 YSLEER. The CDR3 nucleotides are TGCGCCAGCAGCCAAGATATTGGTCCCCGAGAGACCCAGTACTTC. Translated: CASSQDIGPRETQYF.

The rearrangement links TRBV5-1 to TRBJ1-1; D ambiguous. V was clipped by 0 bases and J by 3 bases, with 9 bases between them. The CDR3 is made up of 14 amino acids. In germline, CDR1 is SGHRS, CDR2 YFSETQ. DNA for the CDR3: TGCGCCAGCAGCTTGGATTGGGGTTACACTGAAGCTTTCTTT. Translated, it gives CASSLDWGYTEAFF.

CDR3 DNA sequence: TGTGCCAGCAGCTTAGTCGGGGGTGCTGGGGCCAACGTCCTGACTTTC. Amino acids: CASSLVGGAGANVLTF. The J gene is TRBJ2-6, the V gene TRBV7-2, with D possibly matching TRBD2 (6 bases). Germline-derived CDR1 and CDR2 are SGHTA and FQGNSA. The CDR3 has 16 residues. Trimming cost V 1 base and J 2 bases, with 9 bases left between them.

The chain joins TRBV6-2 or TRBV6-3 to TRBJ2-5; a weak D match, TRBD1 (5 bases). CDR1 is MNHEY and CDR2 is SVGEGT in the germline V gene. Trimming shortened V by 2 bases and J by 7 bases, and 20 bases separated the two germline ends. This CDR3 comprises 16 residues. CDR3 sequence: CASSYADRPLKGTQYF. CDR3 nucleotides: TGTGCCAGCAGTTACGCTGACAGACCCCTAAAGGGGACCCAGTACTTC.

V gene TRBV20-1 combines with J gene TRBJ2-1, with 8 positions matching TRBD1. The junction had 14 bases not matched to a gene; V was cut back by 3 bases and J by 1 base. Germline lookup yields CDR1 DFQATT and CDR2 SNEGSKA (reference sequence). The CDR3 is made up of 18 amino acids. This chain's CDR3 is CSAREDRTGSISYNEQFF. CDR3 coding DNA: TGCAGTGCTAGGGAAGATCGGACAGGGTCAATTTCCTACAATGAGCAGTTCTTC.

This clonotype was seen more than once but under ten times. V usage is TRBV6-5 and J usage is TRBJ2-5; the match to TRBD2 covers 8 bases. The J call is in doubt because the DNA end fits TRBJ2-7 better. The germline CDR1 and CDR2 sequences are MNHEY and SVGAGI. The CDR3 totals 14 residues. The CDR3 region has the DNA TGTGCCAGCAGTTCAGGGACTAGGAGCCACGAGCAGTACTTC. Residues: CASSSGTRSHEQYF.

This clonotype was picked up a small number of times. V gene TRBV6-1 combines with J gene TRBJ1-6; D perhaps matches TRBD1 (6 bases). Trimming shortened V by 2 bases and J by 11 bases, and 16 bases separated the two germline ends. This CDR3 is 15 amino acids long. The germline gives CDR1 MNHNS, CDR2 SASEGT. This chain's CDR3 is CASSEKSRGRPPLHF. DNA for the CDR3: TGTGCCAGCAGTGAAAAGAGCAGGGGCAGGCCACCCCTCCACTTT.

In this sample, this clonotype turned up a few times. This chain connects TRBV12-3 or TRBV12-4 to TRBJ2-7; the D is unclear. Trimming removed 3 bases at V and 6 bases at J, with 24 bases between. The length of the CDR3 is 17 residues. The CDR3, as DNA: TGTGCCAGCAGTTTTTCCTACGCCGCCATAGTTACGAGCGAGCAGTACTTC. Translating it yields CASSFSYAAIVTSEQYF.

This clonotype has just a few counts. This chain links TRBV12-3 or TRBV12-4 with TRBJ1-4; D uncertain. The CDR3 runs 13 residues. The ends were cut back, 11 bases at V and 5 bases at J, with 15 bases in the middle. CDR3 bases: TGTGCCCTCCTGGACGGACTGAATGAAAAACTGTTTTTT. It is translated as CALLDGLNEKLFF.

The rearrangement links TRBV3-1 to TRBJ2-7; 7 bases line up with TRBD1. Per the germline V gene, CDR1 is LGHDT and CDR2 is YNNKEL (reference sequence). The CDR3 runs 18 residues. V gave up 5 bases and J gave up 3 bases; unmatched junction bases: 19. The CDR3 here is CASSVRPQGQVGVYEQYF. In DNA form, the CDR3 reads TGTGCCAGCAGCGTTCGACCCCAAGGACAGGTAGGGGTCTACGAGCAGTACTTC.

V usage is TRBV20-1 and J usage is TRBJ1-1; the D is unclear. The V and J ends lost 4 bases and 3 bases respectively, with 12 bases between them. CDR3 length: 13 residues. Germline assignment: CDR1 DFQATT and CDR2 SNEGSKA (reference sequence). CDR3 amino acids: CSATTREDTEAFF. CDR3 nucleotides: TGCAGTGCTACAACAAGGGAGGACACTGAAGCTTTCTTT.